These T cell receptor beta chains were read from a single sample in a study of blood T cell repertoires in COVID-19. Profiling relied on immunoSEQ multiplex PCR, and the TCRdb table lists in-frame clones only, not all of them. The sample contains under 150,000 clones, about four fifths of which appear only once. The sequenced sample was peripheral blood. The receptors derive from an elderly man with acute or convalescent COVID-19. CDR3s include the opening cysteine and the closing phenylalanine or tryptophan. Fields, in order: CDR3 protein, CDR3 DNA, V gene, D gene, J gene, clone size. A D gene is named only where the DNA matches it firmly. The size of a clone is reported for some rows only, either as once, few or many, or as a class for expanded clones.

CDR3: CASSPRDTDNSPLHF; DNA: TGTGCCAGCAGCCCACGGGACACCGATAATTCACCCCTCCACTTT; V: TRBV3-1/TRBV3-2; D: -; J: TRBJ1-6; size: -
CDR3: CASSPRFEQYF; DNA: TGTGCCAGCAGCCCTAGGTTCGAGCAGTACTTC; V: TRBV11-2; D: -; J: TRBJ2-7; size: -
CDR3: CASRAEVHNEQFF; DNA: TGTGCCAGCAGGGCAGAGGTACACAATGAGCAGTTCTTC; V: TRBV2; D: -; J: TRBJ2-1; size: -
CDR3: CASSPPQGLYNEQFF; DNA: TGTGCCAGCTCACCACCACAGGGCCTCTACAATGAGCAGTTCTTC; V: TRBV18; D: -; J: TRBJ2-1; size: -
CDR3: CASSSRTNWSYNEQFF; DNA: TGTGCCAGCAGTTCCCGGACTAACTGGTCCTACAATGAGCAGTTCTTC; V: TRBV7-8; D: -; J: TRBJ2-1; size: -
CDR3: CASSSVPEGTQYF; DNA: TGTGCCAGCAGCTCGGTCCCCGAGGGCACGCAGTATTTT; V: TRBV7-2; D: -; J: TRBJ2-3; size: -
CDR3: CASSLRLGLSYEQYF; DNA: TGTGCCAGCAGCTTACGTCTCGGTCTCTCCTACGAGCAGTACTTC; V: TRBV11-2; D: -; J: TRBJ2-7; size: many
CDR3: CASSQGRQGGTGELFF; DNA: TGCGCCAGCAGCCAGGGGAGACAGGGTGGTACCGGGGAGCTGTTTTTT; V: TRBV4-1; D: TRBD1; J: TRBJ2-2; size: -
CDR3: CASSLVSGDGYTF; DNA: TGTGCCAGCAGCTTAGTATCAGGGGATGGCTACACCTTC; V: TRBV7-2; D: -; J: TRBJ1-2; size: -
CDR3: CASSPRGHQSTDTQYF; DNA: TGTGCCAGCAGCCCTAGGGGACACCAAAGCACAGATACGCAGTATTTT; V: TRBV6-2/TRBV6-3; D: -; J: TRBJ2-3; size: -